Each of the 14 T cell receptor beta chains below was sequenced from the same sample in a study of preoperative IRX-2 immunotherapy in early breast cancer. Sequenced by immunoSEQ multiplex PCR; TCRdb stores in-frame clones only, minus some. The profile shows 20,000 to 30,000 clones, 80% to 90% of them singletons. Treatment here: preoperative locoregional IRX-2 cytokine immunotherapy. The sample in question was tumor tissue, obtained after IRX-2 immunotherapy. The receptors derive from a human donor with breast cancer.

The genes are TRBV6-5 and TRBJ2-5; TRBD1 aligns across 7 bases. This CDR3 comprises 15 residues. V gave up 4 bases and J gave up 5 bases; unmatched junction bases: 10. The V gene's germline CDR1 is MNHEY and CDR2 SVGAGI. The chain's CDR3 is CASSSSYQGEETQYF. DNA of the CDR3: TGTGCCAGCAGTTCCTCGTACCAGGGGGAGGAGACCCAGTACTTC.

This clone was observed once. The chain couples TRBV12-5 to TRBJ1-5; D unresolved. Per germline, CDR1 LGHNT and CDR2 FRNRAP. The CDR3 sequence is 14 residues long. Trimming took 1 base from V and 1 from J, leaving 5 bases between them. CDR3 nucleotide sequence: TGTGCTAGTGGTTTGGGGGCCAGCAATCAGCCCCAGCATTTT. It is translated as CASGLGASNQPQHF.

This chain links TRBV13 with TRBJ1-6; D unresolved. Deletions cut 0 bases from V and 7 bases from J, with 10 bases between. The CDR3 is made up of 15 amino acids. Germline CDR1 is PRHDT and CDR2 is FYEKMQ (reference sequence). The CDR3 nucleotides read TGTGCCAGCAGCTTAGGGTACGGGAGGAATTCACCCCTCCACTTT. Translating gives CASSLGYGRNSPLHF.

CDR3 coding DNA: TGTGCCAGCAGCCCTCGGACTATGGTGACAGATACGCAGTATTTT. Its protein is CASSPRTMVTDTQYF. The rearrangement links TRBV5-6 to TRBJ2-3; possibly TRBD2 for D (6 bases). The V end was cut by 4 bases, the J end by 3 bases, with 15 bases between. CDR1 and CDR2 (germline): SGHDT, YYEEEE. The CDR3 has 15 amino acids. The full variable domain, with the rest looked up from reference TRBV5-6 and TRBJ2-3, is DAGVTQSPTHLIKTRGQQVTLRCSPKSGHDTVSWYQQALGQGPQFIFQYYEEEERQRGNFPDRFSGHQFPNYSSELNVNALLLGDSALYLCASSPRTMVTDTQYFGPGTRLTVL.

V and J are TRBV18 and TRBJ2-5; the D is unclear. Trimming took off 3 bases at V and 3 bases at J, with 2 bases between the two ends. The CDR3 contains 11 residues. Germline loops: CDR1 KGHSH, CDR2 LQKENI. This CDR3 is CASSPEETQYF. In DNA, the CDR3 is TGTGCCAGCTCACCGGAAGAGACCCAGTACTTC.

The rearrangement uses TRBV18 and TRBJ1-3; D is ambiguous. CDR1 and CDR2 (germline): KGHSH, LQKENI. Trimming removed 2 bases from V and 0 bases from J, with 8 bases in between. The CDR3 loop spans 15 amino acids. CDR3 nucleotide sequence: TGTGCCAGCTCACCAGGGGTCGACTCTGGAAACACCATATATTTT. Translating gives CASSPGVDSGNTIYF.

The gene calls are TRBV5-1 and TRBJ2-1; D possibly matches TRBD1 or TRBD2 (5 bases each). CDR1 and CDR2 from the germline V gene are SGHRS and YFSETQ. Trimming left V 3 bases short and J 5 bases short, with 12 bases between. This CDR3 has 14 amino acids. CDR3 sequence: CASSSPGPHNEQFF. In DNA, the CDR3 is TGCGCCAGCAGCTCTCCGGGACCCCACAATGAGCAGTTCTTC.

CDR3 DNA sequence: TGTGCTAGTGGTCGTCTAGCGGGGGGGTTGAATGAGCAGTTCTTC. Protein product: CASGRLAGGLNEQFF. This rearrangement joins TRBV12-5 to TRBJ2-1; 12 nucleotides align to TRBD2. The CDR3 spans 15 residues. V gave up 5 bases and J gave up 7 bases; unmatched junction bases: 6. Germline V gene data show CDR1 as LGHNT and CDR2 as FRNRAP.

The chain recombines TRBV15 with TRBJ2-7; D uncertain. In germline, CDR1 is LNHNV, CDR2 YYDKDF (reference sequence). Deletions cut 1 base from V and 0 bases from J, with 10 bases between. The CDR3 is made up of 15 amino acids. CDR3 sequence: CATSRAQQSSYEQYF. CDR3 DNA sequence: TGTGCCACCAGCAGAGCACAACAGAGCTCCTACGAGCAGTACTTC.

The chain joins TRBV9 to TRBJ2-3, with 9 bases matching TRBD1. The CDR3 is 14 residues long. The V segment lost 0 bases and the J segment 7 bases; nucleotides outside the gene matches: 3. CDR1 is SGDLS and CDR2 is YYNGEE in the germline V gene. The CDR3 DNA reads as TGTGCCAGCAGCGTAGATGGGACAGGGAATACGCAGTATTTT. Protein: CASSVDGTGNTQYF.

The genes are TRBV6-1 and TRBJ2-5; 12 bases match TRBD2. CDR3 length: 15 residues. Germline CDR1 reads MNHNS; CDR2 reads SASEGT. Germline trimming cut 8 bases from V and 4 bases from J; bases unmatched to any gene: 8. CDR3 sequence reads: CASSPTSGRPETQYF. CDR3 nucleotide sequence: TGTGCCAGCTCCCCGACTAGCGGGAGACCAGAGACCCAGTACTTC.

This sequence joins TRBV28 and TRBJ1-3; D gene unclear. Germline V CDR1 and CDR2: MDHEN, SYDVKM. The CDR3 covers 15 residues. V dropped 5 bases and J dropped 0 bases, with 11 bases sitting between them. DNA for the CDR3: TGTGCCAGCAGTCCTAGCCCCGACTCTGGAAACACCATATATTTT. Translation: CASSPSPDSGNTIYF.

The chain couples TRBV6-5 to TRBJ1-5; D ambiguous. The CDR3 totals 12 residues. V shed 6 bases and J shed 4 bases, with 7 bases lying between them. CDR1 is MNHEY and CDR2 is SVGAGI in the germline V gene. This chain's CDR3 is CASRGGNQPQHF. In nucleotides, the CDR3 is TGTGCCAGCAGGGGAGGGAATCAGCCCCAGCATTTT.

The chain employs TRBV5-1 and TRBJ2-1; 13 nucleotides align to TRBD2. The CDR3 runs 17 residues. Unmatched junction bases numbered 13, after V lost 4 bases and J lost 9 bases. Germline V gene sequence: CDR1 SGHRS, CDR2 YFSETQ. CDR3 in amino acids: CASSTRTSGSVAGEQFF. Here the CDR3 DNA reads TGCGCCAGCAGCACCCGGACTAGCGGGAGTGTGGCAGGTGAGCAGTTCTTC.